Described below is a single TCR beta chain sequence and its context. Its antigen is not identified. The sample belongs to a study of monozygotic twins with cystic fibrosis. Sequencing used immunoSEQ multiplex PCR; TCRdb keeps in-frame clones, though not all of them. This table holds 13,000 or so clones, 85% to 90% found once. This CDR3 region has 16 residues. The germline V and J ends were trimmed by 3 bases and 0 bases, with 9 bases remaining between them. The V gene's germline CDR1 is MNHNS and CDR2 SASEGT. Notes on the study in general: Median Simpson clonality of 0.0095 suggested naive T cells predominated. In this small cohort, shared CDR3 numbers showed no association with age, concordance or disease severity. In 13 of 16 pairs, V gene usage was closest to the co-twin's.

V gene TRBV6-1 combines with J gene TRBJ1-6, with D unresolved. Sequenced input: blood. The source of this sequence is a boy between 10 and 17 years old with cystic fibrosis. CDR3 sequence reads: CASSEVGSSYNSPLHF. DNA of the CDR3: TGTGCCAGCAGTGAGGTTGGAAGCTCCTATAATTCACCCCTCCACTTT.